This entry is about one TCR beta chain. This specimen belongs to a study of blood T cell repertoires in COVID-19. This CDR3 spans 15 amino acids. Per the germline V gene, CDR1 is KGHDR and CDR2 is SFDVKD. Trimming removed 9 bases from V and 8 bases from J; junction bases left unmatched: 15. The repertoire was sequenced with immunoSEQ multiplex PCR; TCRdb's copy has only in-frame clones and lacks some. The table has 40,000 or so clones, around 89% seen once. The TCR was taken from a man aged 30 to 45 with active or convalescent COVID-19. The sequenced sample consisted of peripheral blood. The V call is TRBV24-1, the J call TRBJ1-2; 9 bases agree with TRBD1. The CDR3 sequence is CATGNRDRVQVGYTF. The CDR3 bases are TGTGCCACCGGAAACCGGGACAGGGTTCAAGTCGGCTACACCTTC.